A selection of T cell receptor beta chains follows, all from one sample in a study of cytomegalovirus exposure and HLA in healthy donors. TCRdb's copy holds only in-frame clones and misses some; the assay was immunoSEQ multiplex PCR. This table has roughly 150,000 clones, 82% appearing once. The sample consisted of PBMCs. Every receptor here comes from a woman aged 45-60 years in good health and CMV-seropositive. Each CDR3 is given with its conserved first and last residue. D genes are given only for firm matches. The size entry is marked missing in some rows and otherwise reads once, few, many or a size class.

TRBV9	TRBD1	NA	TRBJ1-4	CASTRDPGTGAEKLFF	TGTGCCAGCACCCGTGACCCCGGGACAGGGGCTGAAAAACTGTTTTTT
TRBV5-6	NA	NA	TRBJ1-1	CASSSPDSLNTEAFF	TGTGCCAGCAGCTCCCCTGACAGCCTGAACACTGAAGCTTTCTTT
TRBV5-1	NA	NA	TRBJ2-7	CASSLGQGNVDEQYF	TGCGCCAGCAGCTTGGGGCAGGGGAATGTGGACGAGCAGTACTTC
TRBV7-9	NA	NA	TRBJ1-2	CASSLDGGTGGYTF	TGTGCCAGCAGCTTAGATGGGGGGACGGGTGGCTACACCTTC
TRBV5-6	TRBD1	NA	TRBJ2-3	CASSSTGTGGVGDTQYF	TGTGCCAGCAGCTCGACCGGGACAGGGGGCGTAGGAGATACGCAGTATTTT
TRBV15	NA	NA	TRBJ2-1	CATSRAKFSSGGGQGNEQFF	TGTGCCACCAGCAGAGCAAAATTCAGCTCTGGGGGGGGCCAGGGGAATGAGCAGTTCTTC
TRBV10-3	NA	NA	TRBJ2-3	CAISESTTTDTQCF	TGTGCCATCAGTGAGTCAACCACCACAGATACGCAGTGTTTT
TRBV6-5	TRBD2	NA	TRBJ2-7	CASSYSGLAGEQYF	TGTGCCAGCAGTTACTCGGGACTAGCAGGCGAGCAGTACTTC
TRBV9	NA	NA	TRBJ1-2	CASSGTDPNYGYTF	TGTGCCAGCAGCGGGACAGACCCTAACTATGGCTACACCTTC
TRBV7-2	NA	NA	TRBJ1-1	CASSTRVQGTEAFF	TGTGCCAGCAGCACCAGGGTCCAAGGGACTGAAGCTTTCTTT
TRBV11-2	NA	NA	TRBJ1-5	CASSLTQGNQPQHF	TGTGCCAGCAGCTTAACTCAGGGAAATCAGCCCCAGCATTTT
TRBV9	TRBD1	few	TRBJ1-2	CASSVEATGVGYTF	TGTGCCAGCAGCGTAGAAGCCACAGGGGTCGGCTACACCTTC
TRBV29-1	NA	NA	TRBJ1-2	CSVQGYDYGYTF	TGCAGCGTTCAGGGGTACGACTATGGCTACACCTTC
TRBV6-5	NA	NA	TRBJ1-5	CASSRGEGRREPQHF	TGTGCCAGCAGTCGAGGGGAGGGGAGGAGAGAGCCCCAGCATTTT
TRBV2	NA	NA	TRBJ1-6	CASSDGRGRSPLHF	TGTGCCAGCAGTGATGGGAGGGGTCGTTCACCCCTCCACTTT
TRBV18	NA	NA	TRBJ2-1	CASSTDWRQFF	TGTGCCAGCTCAACGGACTGGCGGCAGTTCTTC